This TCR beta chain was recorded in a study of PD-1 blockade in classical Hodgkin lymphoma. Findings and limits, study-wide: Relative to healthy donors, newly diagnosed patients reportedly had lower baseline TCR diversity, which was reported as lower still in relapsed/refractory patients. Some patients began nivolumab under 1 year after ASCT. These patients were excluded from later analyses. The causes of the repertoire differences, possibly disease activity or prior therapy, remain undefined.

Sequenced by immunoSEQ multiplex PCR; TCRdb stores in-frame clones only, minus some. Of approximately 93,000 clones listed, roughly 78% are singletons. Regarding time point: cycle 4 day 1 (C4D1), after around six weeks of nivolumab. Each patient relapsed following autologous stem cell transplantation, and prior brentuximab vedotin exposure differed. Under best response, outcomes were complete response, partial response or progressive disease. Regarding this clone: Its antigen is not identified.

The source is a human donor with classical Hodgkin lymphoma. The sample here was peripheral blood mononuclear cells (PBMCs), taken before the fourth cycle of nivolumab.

The CDR3 sequence is CASSGLATGLETQYF. CDR3 coding DNA: TGTGCCAGTAGTGGTCTCGCGACAGGGCTAGAGACCCAGTACTTC. The rearrangement uses TRBV19 and TRBJ2-5, with 7 bases fitting TRBD1. From germline, CDR1 is LNHDA and CDR2 SQIVND (reference sequence). This CDR3 contains 15 residues. After removal of 5 bases from V and 4 bases from J, the junction contained 10 bases not matched to a gene.